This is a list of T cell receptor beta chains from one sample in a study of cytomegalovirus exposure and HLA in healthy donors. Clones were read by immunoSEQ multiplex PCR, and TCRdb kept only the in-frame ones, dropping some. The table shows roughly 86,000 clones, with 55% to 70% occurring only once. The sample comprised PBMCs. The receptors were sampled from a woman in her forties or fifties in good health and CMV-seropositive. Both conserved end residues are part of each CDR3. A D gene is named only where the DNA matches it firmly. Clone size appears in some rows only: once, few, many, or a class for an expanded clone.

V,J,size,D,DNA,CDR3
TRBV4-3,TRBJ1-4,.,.,TGCGCCAGCAGCCATGGACTTAACGAAAAACTGTTTTTT,CASSHGLNEKLFF
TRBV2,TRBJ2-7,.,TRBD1,TGTGCCAGCAGGGGGACAGGGGGCCTCTACGAGCAGTACTTC,CASRGTGGLYEQYF
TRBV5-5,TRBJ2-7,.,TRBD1,TGTGCCAGCACCGATCGACAGGGGCAGGGGGCACACGAGCAGTACTTC,CASTDRQGQGAHEQYF
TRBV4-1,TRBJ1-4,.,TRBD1,TGCGCCAGCAGCCAAACGGGGACAGCTCTTAATGAAAAACTGTTTTTT,CASSQTGTALNEKLFF
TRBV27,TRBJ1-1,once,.,TGTGCCAGCAGTTTATCGAAGCAGGGAGGAACTGAAGCTTTCTTT,CASSLSKQGGTEAFF
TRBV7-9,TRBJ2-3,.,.,TGTGCCAGCAGCCTGGCACCCGGGGGTGGGTTTGGTACGCAGTATTTT,CASSLAPGGGFGTQYF
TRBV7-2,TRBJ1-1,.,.,TGTGCCAGCAGCTTACCTTACATGAACACTGAAGCTTTCTTT,CASSLPYMNTEAFF
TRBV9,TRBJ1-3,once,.,TGTGCCAGCAGCGTAGTGGGGGCCATGGCTGGAAACACCATATATTTT,CASSVVGAMAGNTIYF
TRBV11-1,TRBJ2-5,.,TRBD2,TGTGCCAGCAGCTTAGGGGCTAGCGGGGCGCAAGAGACCCAGTACTTC,CASSLGASGAQETQYF
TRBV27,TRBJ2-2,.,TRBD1,TGTGCCAGCAGTAGGGACAGCGCGAACACCGGGGAGCTGTTTTTT,CASSRDSANTGELFF
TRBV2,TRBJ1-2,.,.,TGTGCCAGCCCTCGTGGGGCAGGTCTTAACTATGGCTACACCTTC,CASPRGAGLNYGYTF
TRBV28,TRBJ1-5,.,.,TGTGCCAGCAGTGCATGGGTCACAGGGTTGCGCCAGCCCCAGCATTTT,CASSAWVTGLRQPQHF
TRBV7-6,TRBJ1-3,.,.,TGTGCCAGCAGCTTAGCAGCATCTGGAAACACCATATATTTT,CASSLAASGNTIYF
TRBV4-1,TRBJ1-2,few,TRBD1,TGCGCCAGCAGCCCTGGACAGGGGGAAACTATCTATGGCTACACCTTC,CASSPGQGETIYGYTF
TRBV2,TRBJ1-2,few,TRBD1,TGTGCCAGCAGTGGGGACAGGGACTCTAGTGGCTACACCTTC,CASSGDRDSSGYTF
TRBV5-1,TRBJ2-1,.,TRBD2,TGCGCCAGCAGCTTACTAGCGGGGGAGTACAATGAGCAGTTCTTC,CASSLLAGEYNEQFF
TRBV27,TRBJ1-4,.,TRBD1,TGTGCCAGCAGTTTAACTCAGGGGGATCCGGCGGAAAAACTGTTTTTT,CASSLTQGDPAEKLFF
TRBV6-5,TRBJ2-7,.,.,TGTGCCAGCAGTTACAGGGGTACCTACGAGCAGTACTTC,CASSYRGTYEQYF
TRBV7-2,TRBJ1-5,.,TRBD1,TGTGCCAGCAGCTTAGACACAGGGGCTGTGGGTCAGCCCCAGCATTTT,CASSLDTGAVGQPQHF
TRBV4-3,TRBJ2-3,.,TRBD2,TGCGCCAGCAGCCAAGAAATTGCAGGACTAGCGGGGGGCACAGATACGCAGTATTTT,CASSQEIAGLAGGTDTQYF
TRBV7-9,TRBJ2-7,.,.,TGTGCCAGCGCTCCGACAGAGTCCTACGAGCAGTACTTC,CASAPTESYEQYF
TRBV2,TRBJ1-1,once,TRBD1,TGTGCCAGCATGGACAGGGAGGACACTGAAGCTTTCTTT,CASMDREDTEAFF
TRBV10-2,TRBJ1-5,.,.,TGCGCCAGCAGATACGACAGGAGATTGAATCAGCCCCAGCATTTT,CASRYDRRLNQPQHF
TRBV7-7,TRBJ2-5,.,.,TGTGCCAGCAGCTCGTCGATAGTAGAGACCCAGTACTTC,CASSSSIVETQYF
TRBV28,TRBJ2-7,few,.,TGTGCCATCATGACAGTCGTCAACTACGAGCAGTACTTC,CAIMTVVNYEQYF
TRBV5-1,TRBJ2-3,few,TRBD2,TGCGCCAGCAGCTTAGCGGGGGGGCCGTGGGATACGCAGTATTTT,CASSLAGGPWDTQYF
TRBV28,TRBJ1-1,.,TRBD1,TGTGCCAGCAGTATCCAGACAGGGATTAACACTGAAGCTTTCTTT,CASSIQTGINTEAFF